The clone carrying this T cell receptor (beta chain) was counted only a few times. Its matching antigen is unknown. V lost 3 bases and J 2 bases, leaving 8 bases between the germline ends. Germline CDR1 is SGHAT and CDR2 is FQNNGV. CDR3 size: 13 residues. This sample was taken from a study of Tregs in tolerant kidney transplant recipients. Across the whole study: CFSE-labeled recipient PBMCs were cultured five to seven days with irradiated graft donor PBMCs, then FACS-sorted.

The repertoire was sequenced with immunoSEQ multiplex PCR; TCRdb's copy has only in-frame clones and lacks some. The sample includes around 4,300 clones, 50% to 60% seen only once; the top ten take 4%. The receptor comes from a human donor in good health. The sequencing input was CD8+ T cells from blood cultured with allogeneic cells. The chain is built from TRBV11-2 and TRBJ2-7; D is undetermined. CDR3 residues: CASSLDGTYEQYF. The CDR3 DNA sequence: TGTGCCAGCAGCTTGGACGGAACCTACGAGCAGTACTTC. Full variable domain (rest looked up from reference TRBV11-2 and TRBJ2-7): EAGVAQSPRYKIIEKRQSVAFWCNPISGHATLYWYQQILGQGPKLLIQFQNNGVVDDSQLPKDRFSAERLKGVDSTLKIQPAKLEDSAVYLCASSLDGTYEQYFGPGTRLTVT.